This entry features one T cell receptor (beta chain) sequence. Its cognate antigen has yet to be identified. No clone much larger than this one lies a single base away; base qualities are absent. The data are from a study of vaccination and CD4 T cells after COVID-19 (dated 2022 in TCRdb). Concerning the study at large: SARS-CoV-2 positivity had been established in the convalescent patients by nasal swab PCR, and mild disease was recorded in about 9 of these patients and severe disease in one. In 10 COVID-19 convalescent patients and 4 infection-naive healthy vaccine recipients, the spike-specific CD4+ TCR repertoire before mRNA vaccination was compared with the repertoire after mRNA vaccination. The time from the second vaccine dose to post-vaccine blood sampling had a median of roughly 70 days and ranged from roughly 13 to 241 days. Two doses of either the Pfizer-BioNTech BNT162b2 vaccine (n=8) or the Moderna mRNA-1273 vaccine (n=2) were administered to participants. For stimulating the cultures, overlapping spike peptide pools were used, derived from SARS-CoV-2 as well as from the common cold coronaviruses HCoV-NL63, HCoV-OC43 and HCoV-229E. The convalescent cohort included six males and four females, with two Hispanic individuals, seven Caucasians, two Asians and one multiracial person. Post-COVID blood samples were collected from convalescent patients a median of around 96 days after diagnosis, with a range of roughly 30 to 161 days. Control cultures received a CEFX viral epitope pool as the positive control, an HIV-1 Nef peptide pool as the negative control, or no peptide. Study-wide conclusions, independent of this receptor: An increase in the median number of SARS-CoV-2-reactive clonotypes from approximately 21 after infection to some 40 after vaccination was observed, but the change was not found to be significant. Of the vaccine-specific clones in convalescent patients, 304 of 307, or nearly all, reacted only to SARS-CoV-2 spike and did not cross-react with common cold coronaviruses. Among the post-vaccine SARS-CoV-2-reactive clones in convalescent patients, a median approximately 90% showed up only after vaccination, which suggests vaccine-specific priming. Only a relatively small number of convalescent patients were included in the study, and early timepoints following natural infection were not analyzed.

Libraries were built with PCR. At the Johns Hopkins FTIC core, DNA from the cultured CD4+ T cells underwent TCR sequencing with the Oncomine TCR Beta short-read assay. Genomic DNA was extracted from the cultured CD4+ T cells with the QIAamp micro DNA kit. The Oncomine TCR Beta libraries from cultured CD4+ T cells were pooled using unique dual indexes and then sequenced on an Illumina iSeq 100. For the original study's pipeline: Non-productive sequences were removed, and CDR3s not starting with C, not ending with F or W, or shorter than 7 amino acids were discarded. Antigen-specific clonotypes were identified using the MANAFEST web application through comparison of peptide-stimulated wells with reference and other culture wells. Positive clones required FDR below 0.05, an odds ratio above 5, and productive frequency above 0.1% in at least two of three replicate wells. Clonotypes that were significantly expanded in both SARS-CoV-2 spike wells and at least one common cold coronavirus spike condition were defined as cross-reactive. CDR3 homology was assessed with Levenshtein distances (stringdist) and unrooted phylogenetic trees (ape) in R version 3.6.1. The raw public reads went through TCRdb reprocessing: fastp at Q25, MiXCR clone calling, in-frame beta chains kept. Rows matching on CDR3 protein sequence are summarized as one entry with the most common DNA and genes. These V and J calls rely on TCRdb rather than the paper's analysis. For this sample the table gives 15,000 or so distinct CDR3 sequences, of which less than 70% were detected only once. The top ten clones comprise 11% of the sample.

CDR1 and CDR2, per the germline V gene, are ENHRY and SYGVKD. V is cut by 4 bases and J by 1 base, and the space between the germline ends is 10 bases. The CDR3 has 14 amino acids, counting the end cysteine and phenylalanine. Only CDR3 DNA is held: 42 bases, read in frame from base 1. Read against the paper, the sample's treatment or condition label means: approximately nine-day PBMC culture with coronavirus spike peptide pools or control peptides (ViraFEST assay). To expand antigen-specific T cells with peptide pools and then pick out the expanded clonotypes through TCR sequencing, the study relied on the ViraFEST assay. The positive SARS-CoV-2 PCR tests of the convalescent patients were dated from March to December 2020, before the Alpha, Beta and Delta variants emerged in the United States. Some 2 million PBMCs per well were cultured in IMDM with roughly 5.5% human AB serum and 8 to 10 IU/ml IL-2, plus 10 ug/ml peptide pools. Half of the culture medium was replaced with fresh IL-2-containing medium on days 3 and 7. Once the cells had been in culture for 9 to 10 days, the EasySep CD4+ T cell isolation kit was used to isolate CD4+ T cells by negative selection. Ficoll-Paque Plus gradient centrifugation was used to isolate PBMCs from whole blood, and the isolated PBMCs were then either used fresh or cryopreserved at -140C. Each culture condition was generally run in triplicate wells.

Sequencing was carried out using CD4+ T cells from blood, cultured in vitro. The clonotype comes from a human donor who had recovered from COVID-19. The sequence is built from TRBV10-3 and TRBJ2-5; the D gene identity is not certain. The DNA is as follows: TGTGCCATCAGTGGTCAGACCACCCAAGAGACCCAGTACTTC. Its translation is CAISGQTTQETQYF.